These 5 T cell receptor beta chains originate from one sample sequenced in a study of T cell repertoires in cytomegalovirus infection. Antigens of these TCRs are unknown. Using its own MiXCR run on the reads, TCRdb lists one record per CDR3 protein. Of some 800,000 distinct CDR3 sequences listed, 25% to 30% are singletons. The sample in question was cultured CD8+ T cells from PBMCs, obtained from culture after CMV antigen stimulation. All receptors derive from a human donor in good health (CMV status not recorded). Some clones in this sample may be carry-over from other donors' samples.

This chain uses TRBV11-2 with TRBJ1-6, with D uncertain. The CDR3 covers 17 residues. The V gene lost 7 bases and the J gene lost 2 bases, with 18 bases spanning the gap. CDR1 SGHAT and CDR2 FQNNGV come from the germline V gene. CDR3 region: CASTQRARETYNSPLHF. CDR3 DNA sequence: TGTGCCAGCACCCAGAGGGCCCGAGAGACCTATAATTCACCCCTCCACTTT.

Many counts were recorded for this clonotype. The V and J genes are TRBV7-8 and TRBJ2-3; D gene uncertain. There are 14 residues in the CDR3. Germline-derived CDR1 and CDR2 are SGHVS and FQNEAQ. Trimming stripped 1 base from V and 4 bases from J, with 9 bases between. The CDR3 region is CASSLVSPPDTQYF. The CDR3 coding sequence is TGTGCCAGCAGCTTAGTGAGCCCCCCAGATACGCAGTATTTT. Supplemented by reference TRBV7-8 and TRBJ2-3, the full variable domain reads GAGVSQSPRYKVAKRGQDVALRCDPISGHVSLFWYQQALGQGPEFLTYFQNEAQLDKSGLPSDRFFAERPEGSVSTLKIQRTQQEDSAVYLCASSLVSPPDTQYFGPGTRLTVL.

Many counts were recorded for this clonotype. The chain recombines TRBV12-3 or TRBV12-4 with TRBJ2-3, with 11 bases fitting TRBD1. The CDR3 spans 15 residues. V shed 5 bases, J shed 5 bases, and the junction held 6 bases outside the gene matches. This CDR3 is CASSPRDRGIDTQYF. The CDR3 region has the DNA TGTGCCAGCAGTCCCCGGGACAGGGGGATAGATACGCAGTATTTT.

This clonotype came up a few times. This chain uses TRBV6-6 with TRBJ1-2; D is undetermined. The V gene's germline CDR1 is MNHNY and CDR2 SVGAGI (reference sequence). V was cut by 0 bases and J by 8 bases, with 10 bases left in between. CDR3 length: 13 amino acids. In DNA form, the CDR3 reads TGTGCCAGCAGTTACTCGATTTCGGAAGGCTACACCTTC. Translated, it gives CASSYSISEGYTF.

This clonotype was observed a handful of times. This rearrangement joins TRBV7-3 to TRBJ1-1; D gene unclear. The CDR3 covers 16 residues. Trimming took off 1 base at V and 4 bases at J, with 16 bases between the two ends. Germline V gene data show CDR1 as SGHTA and CDR2 as FQGTGA. The chain's CDR3 is CASSLKGPDFGTEAFF. The CDR3 DNA reads as TGTGCCAGCAGCTTAAAAGGGCCCGACTTCGGCACTGAAGCTTTCTTT.